This T cell receptor (beta chain) came from a study of blood T cell repertoires in COVID-19. Germline V gene lookup returns CDR1 SQVTM and CDR2 ANQGSEA. The CDR3 is made up of 13 amino acids. The V and J ends lost 6 bases and 0 bases, in that order; junction bases with no gene match: 4. Authors' data handling: It was from reference gene primer amplification that nucleated cell counts were estimated. Sequenced by immunoSEQ multiplex PCR; TCRdb stores in-frame clones only, minus some. V, J and clone size reflect that table, while D and trimming were determined from the DNA. Of around 300,000 clones listed, over 85% are singletons.

The V and J genes are TRBV29-1 and TRBJ1-2; 7 nucleotides agree with TRBD1. The TCR originated in an older woman who had recovered from COVID-19. The specimen sequenced was PBMCs or T cells enriched from blood (not recorded which). This CDR3 is CSVRQGANYGYTF. The CDR3 coding sequence is TGCAGCGTCCGACAGGGAGCTAACTATGGCTACACCTTC.